These 8 T cell receptor beta chains originate from one sample sequenced in a study of blood T cell repertoires in COVID-19. Here immunoSEQ multiplex PCR was the method, and the copy in TCRdb shows in-frame clones only, minus some. Of about 53,000 clones in the sample, more than 85% were seen once. Source material: peripheral blood. All receptors come from a human donor in a cohort sampled during active COVID-19.

This chain joins TRBV19 and TRBJ2-1; D is perhaps TRBD2 (5 bases). From germline, CDR1 is LNHDA and CDR2 SQIVND (reference sequence). V shed 5 bases and J shed 5 bases, with 10 bases lying between them. This CDR3 is built from 13 residues. The CDR3 protein is CASSPGVNNEQFF. The CDR3 DNA reads as TGTGCCAGTAGTCCCGGGGTAAACAATGAGCAGTTCTTC.

Concerning this clone itself: In the same sample, other DNA sequences code for this CDR3. V is TRBV9 and J is TRBJ2-1, with D maybe TRBD2 (6 bases). V lost 5 bases, J lost 3 bases, and 9 bases lay in between. Germline V gives CDR1 SGDLS, CDR2 YYNGEE. The CDR3 runs to 13 residues. The CDR3 sequence: CASSPRGYNEQFF. DNA for the CDR3: TGTGCCAGCAGTCCGCGGGGCTACAATGAGCAGTTCTTC.

CDR3 in amino acids: CASSQGDIARNGYTF. Here the CDR3 DNA reads TGTGCCAGCAGCCAAGGGGACATCGCACGGAATGGCTACACCTTC. The chain has TRBV3-1 (or the pseudogene TRBV3-2) and TRBJ1-2, with a weak D call TRBD1 (6 bases). With 1 base removed from V and 6 bases from J, the gap between germline ends came to 15 bases. The CDR3 has 15 residues. Germline CDR1 is LGHDT and CDR2 is YNNKEL (reference sequence).

CDR3 protein: CASSMLQGHAEKLFF. The CDR3 region has the DNA TGTGCCAGTAGTATGCTACAGGGGCATGCTGAAAAACTGTTTTTT. This rearrangement joins TRBV19 to TRBJ1-4; TRBD1 matches at 7 bases. Germline-derived CDR1 and CDR2 are LNHDA and SQIVND (reference sequence). The CDR3 is 15 amino acids. With V trimmed by 3 bases and J by 7 bases, 8 bases remained unmatched.

The rearrangement uses TRBV6-4 and TRBJ2-3, with TRBD2 matching over 12 bases. The trim removed 6 bases at V and 6 bases at J, leaving 10 bases unmatched. This CDR3 has 16 amino acids. Per germline, CDR1 MRHNA and CDR2 SNTAGT. CDR3 coding DNA: TGTGCCAGCAGCCCGCGACTAGCGGGAGTTCGGGATACGCAGTATTTT. Translation: CASSPRLAGVRDTQYF.

V and J are TRBV6-5 and TRBJ2-5; 7 bases fit TRBD1. The V and J ends lost 6 bases and 3 bases, in that order; junction bases with no gene match: 1. There are 12 residues in the CDR3. CDR1 is MNHEY and CDR2 is SVGAGI in the germline V gene. CDR3 sequence (DNA): TGTGCCAGCAGGGACAGGAAAGAGACCCAGTACTTC. Its protein product is CASRDRKETQYF.

This rearrangement joins TRBV5-4 to TRBJ1-1, with a tentative D call TRBD1 (5 bases). The CDR3 is made up of 14 amino acids. The germline V and J ends were trimmed by 0 bases and 1 base, with 7 bases remaining between them. Germline V CDR1 and CDR2: SGHNT, YYREEE (reference sequence). The CDR3 region is CASSLGQSNTEAFF. In nucleotides, the CDR3 is TGTGCCAGCAGCTTGGGACAGTCGAACACTGAAGCTTTCTTT.

The chain recombines TRBV5-1 with TRBJ1-1; the D is unclear. V dropped 0 bases and J dropped 1 base, with 7 bases sitting between them. CDR3 length: 14 residues. Germline-derived CDR1 and CDR2 are SGHRS and YFSETQ. The CDR3 DNA reads TGCGCCAGCAGCTTGGGTGCGGAGAACACTGAAGCTTTCTTT. It specifies CASSLGAENTEAFF.